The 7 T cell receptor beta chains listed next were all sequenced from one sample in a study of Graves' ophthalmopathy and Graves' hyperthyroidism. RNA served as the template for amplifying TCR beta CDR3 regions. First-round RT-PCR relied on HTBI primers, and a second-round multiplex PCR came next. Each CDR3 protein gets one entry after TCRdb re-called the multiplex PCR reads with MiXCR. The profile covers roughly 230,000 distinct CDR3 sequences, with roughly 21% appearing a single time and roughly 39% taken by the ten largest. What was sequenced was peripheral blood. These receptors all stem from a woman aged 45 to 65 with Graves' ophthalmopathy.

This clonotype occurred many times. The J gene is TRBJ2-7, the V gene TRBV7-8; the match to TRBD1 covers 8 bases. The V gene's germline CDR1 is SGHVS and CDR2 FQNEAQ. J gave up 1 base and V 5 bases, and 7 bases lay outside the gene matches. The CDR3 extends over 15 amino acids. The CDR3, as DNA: TGTGCCAGCAGCACTCAGGGGGCAGTTTCCTACGAGCAGTACTTC. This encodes CASSTQGAVSYEQYF.

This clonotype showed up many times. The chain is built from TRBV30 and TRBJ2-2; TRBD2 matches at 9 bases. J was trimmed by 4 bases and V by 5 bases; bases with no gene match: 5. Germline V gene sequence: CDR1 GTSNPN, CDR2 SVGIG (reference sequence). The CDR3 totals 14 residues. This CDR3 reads CAWRGTSITGELFF. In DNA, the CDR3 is TGTGCCTGGCGGGGGACTAGCATCACCGGGGAGCTGTTTTTT.

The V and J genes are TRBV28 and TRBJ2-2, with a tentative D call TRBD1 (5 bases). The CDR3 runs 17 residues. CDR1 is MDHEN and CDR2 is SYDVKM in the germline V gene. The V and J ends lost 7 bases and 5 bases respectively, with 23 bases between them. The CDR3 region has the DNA TGTGCCAGCATCCTTGCCCGCAGGGCTCTGGGGACCGGGGAGCTGTTTTTT. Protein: CASILARRALGTGELFF. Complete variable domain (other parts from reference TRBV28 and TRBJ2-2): DVKVTQSSRYLVKRTGEKVFLECVQDMDHENMFWYRQDPGLGLRLIYFSYDVKMKEKGDIPEGYSVSREKKERFSLILESASTNQTSMYLCASILARRALGTGELFFGEGSRLTVL.

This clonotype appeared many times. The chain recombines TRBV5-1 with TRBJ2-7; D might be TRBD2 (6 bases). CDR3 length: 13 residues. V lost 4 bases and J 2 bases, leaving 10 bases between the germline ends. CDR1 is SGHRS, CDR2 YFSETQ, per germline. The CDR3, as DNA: TGCGCCAGCAGCCGGGACTCTACCTACGAGCAGTACTTC. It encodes CASSRDSTYEQYF.

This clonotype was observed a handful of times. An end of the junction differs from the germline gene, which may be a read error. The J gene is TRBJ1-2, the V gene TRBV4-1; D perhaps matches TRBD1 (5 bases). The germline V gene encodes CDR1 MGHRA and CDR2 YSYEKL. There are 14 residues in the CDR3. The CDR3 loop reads CASTQGEFGYAYTF. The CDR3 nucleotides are TGCGCCAGCACCCAAGGGGAGTTTGGATATGCCTACACCTTC.

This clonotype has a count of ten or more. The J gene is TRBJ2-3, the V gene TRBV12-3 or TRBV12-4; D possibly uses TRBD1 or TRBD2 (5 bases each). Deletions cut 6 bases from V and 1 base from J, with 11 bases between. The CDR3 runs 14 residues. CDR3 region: CASSPLGGTDTQYF. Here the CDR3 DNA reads TGTGCCAGCAGCCCCCTGGGGGGCACAGATACGCAGTATTTT.

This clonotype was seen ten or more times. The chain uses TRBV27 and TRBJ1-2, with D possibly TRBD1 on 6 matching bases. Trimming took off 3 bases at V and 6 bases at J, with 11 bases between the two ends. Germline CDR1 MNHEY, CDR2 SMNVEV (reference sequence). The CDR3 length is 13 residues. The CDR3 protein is CASSFAGANGYTF. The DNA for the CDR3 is TGTGCCAGCAGTTTCGCAGGGGCGAATGGCTACACCTTC.